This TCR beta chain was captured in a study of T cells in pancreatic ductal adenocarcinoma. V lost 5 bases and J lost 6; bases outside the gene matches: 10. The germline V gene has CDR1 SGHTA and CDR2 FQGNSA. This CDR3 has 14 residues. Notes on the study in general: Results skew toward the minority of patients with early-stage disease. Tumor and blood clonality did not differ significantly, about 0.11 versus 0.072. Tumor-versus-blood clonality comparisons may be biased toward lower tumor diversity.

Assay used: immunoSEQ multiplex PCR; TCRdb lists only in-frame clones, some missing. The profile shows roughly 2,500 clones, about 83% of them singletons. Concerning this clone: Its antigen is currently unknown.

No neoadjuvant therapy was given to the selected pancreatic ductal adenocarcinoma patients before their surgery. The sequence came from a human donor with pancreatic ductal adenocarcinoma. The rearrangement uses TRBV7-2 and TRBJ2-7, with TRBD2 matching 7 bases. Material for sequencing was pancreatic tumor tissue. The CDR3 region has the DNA TGTGCCAGCAGCCCGGGGACTATGGACCTCGAGCAGTACTTC. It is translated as CASSPGTMDLEQYF.